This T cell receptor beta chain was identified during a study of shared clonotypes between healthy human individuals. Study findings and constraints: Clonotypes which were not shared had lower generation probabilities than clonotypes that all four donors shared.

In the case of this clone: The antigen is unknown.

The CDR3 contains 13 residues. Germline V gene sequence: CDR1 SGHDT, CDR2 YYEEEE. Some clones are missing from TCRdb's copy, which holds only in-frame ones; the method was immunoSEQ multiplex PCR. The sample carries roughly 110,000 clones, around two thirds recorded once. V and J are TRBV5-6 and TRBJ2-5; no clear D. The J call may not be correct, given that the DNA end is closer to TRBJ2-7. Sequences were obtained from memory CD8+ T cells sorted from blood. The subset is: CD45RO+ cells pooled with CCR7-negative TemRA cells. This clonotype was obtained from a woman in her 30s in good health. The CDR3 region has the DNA TGTGCCAGCAGCTTTTTGAGTGGGTACGAGCAGTACTTC. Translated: CASSFLSGYEQYF.